This entry lists 32 T cell receptor beta chains sequenced from one sample in a study of response to subunit inactivated influenza vaccine. MiXCR was run by TCRdb on the RT-PCR reads, yielding one entry per CDR3 protein. The top ten clones hold under 15% of a sample with roughly 570,000 distinct CDR3 sequences, about an eighth of them seen once. The sample was PBMCs from blood, taken about 40 days after vaccination. These receptors all come from a man aged 45 to 65 who received an inactivated influenza vaccine.

The CDR3 loop reads CATRGQVNTGELFF. CDR3 sequence (DNA): TGTGCCACCAGAGGACAGGTGAACACCGGGGAGCTGTTTTTT. The chain employs TRBV24-1 and TRBJ2-2; 7 bases agree with TRBD1. The germline CDR1 and CDR2 sequences are KGHDR and SFDVKD. J was trimmed by 1 base and V by 7 bases; bases with no gene match: 2. The CDR3 contains 14 residues.

This clonotype was observed many times. This chain connects TRBV7-9 to TRBJ2-3, with 7 bases identical to TRBD2. The CDR3 length is 16 residues. Losses at the gene ends were 4 bases for V and 0 bases for J; bases not matched to a gene: 7. Germline CDR1 SEHNR, CDR2 FQNEAQ (reference sequence). This CDR3 reads CASSSERGLSTDTQYF. CDR3 in DNA: TGTGCCAGCAGCTCTGAGCGGGGCCTTAGCACAGATACGCAGTATTTT.

In its sample, this clonotype was seen a few times. The chain uses TRBV24-1 and TRBJ2-1, with D hard to call. The CDR3 is 15 residues long. The V gene's germline CDR1 is KGHDR and CDR2 SFDVKD. Trimming stripped 5 bases from V and 4 bases from J, with 14 bases between. The CDR3 reads CATSGRVSFYNEQFF. The CDR3, as DNA: TGTGCCACCAGTGGAAGGGTCTCTTTTTACAATGAGCAGTTCTTC.

This clonotype was seen at least ten times. The CDR3 sequence: CASSSPGLAGGYNEQFF. Written as DNA, the CDR3 is TGCGCCAGCAGCTCGCCGGGACTAGCGGGAGGATACAATGAGCAGTTCTTC. The chain employs TRBV5-1 and TRBJ2-1, with 15 bases that match TRBD2. The CDR3 totals 17 residues. Germline V gives CDR1 SGHRS, CDR2 YFSETQ. The V segment lost 3 bases and the J segment 4 bases; nucleotides outside the gene matches: 5.

The chain is built from TRBV7-9 and TRBJ1-4; no clear D. CDR3 length equals 12 residues. V was pared by 2 bases and J by 15 bases, with 13 bases between. Germline assignment: CDR1 SEHNR and CDR2 FQNEAQ (reference sequence). The CDR3 protein is CASSLSTGFLFF. Written as DNA, the CDR3 is TGTGCCAGCAGCTTATCAACCGGGTTCTTGTTTTTT.

The sample holds many counts of this clonotype. The V gene is TRBV5-1, the J gene TRBJ2-2; 11 positions match TRBD2. CDR3 length: 15 residues. V dropped 4 bases and J dropped 8; count of bases not matched to a gene: 7. Germline V lookup: CDR1 SGHRS, CDR2 YFSETQ. The CDR3 reads CASSPRTSGQGELFF. As DNA, the CDR3 is TGCGCCAGCAGCCCCAGGACTAGCGGGCAAGGGGAGCTGTTTTTT.

The chain joins TRBV18 to TRBJ1-1, with D unresolved. The CDR3 contains 13 residues. From germline, CDR1 is KGHSH and CDR2 LQKENI. The germline V and J ends were trimmed by 5 bases and 8 bases, with 15 bases remaining between them. The DNA for the CDR3 is TGTGCCAGCTCAAGCGCCGGGGATTTCGAAGCTTTCTTT. As protein: CASSSAGDFEAFF. The complete variable domain, with remaining parts taken from reference TRBV18 and TRBJ1-1, reads NAGVMQNPRHLVRRRGQEARLRCSPMKGHSHVYWYRQLPEEGLKFMVYLQKENIIDESGMPKERFSAEFPKEGPSILRIQQVVRGDSAAYFCASSSAGDFEAFFGQGTRLTVV.

With respect to this clonotype: The junction departs from the called germline gene at one end, perhaps through a read error. The chain has TRBV20-1 and TRBJ2-3; TRBD2 is a possible D gene (6 bases). Germline V lookup: CDR1 DFQATT, CDR2 SNEGSKA (reference sequence). CDR3 length: 15 residues. The CDR3 DNA is TGCACTGCTAGAGCTACTAGCACCCCCACAGATACGCAGTATTTT. Residues: CTARATSTPTDTQYF.

V gene TRBV28 combines with J gene TRBJ2-7; TRBD1 matches 8 bases. The CDR3 has 15 residues. The germline V gene has CDR1 MDHEN and CDR2 SYDVKM. V trimming: 6 bases; J trimming: 5 bases; junction bases outside the gene matches: 12. The CDR3 protein is CASRGSGTGVDEQYF. The CDR3 nucleotides read TGTGCCAGCAGGGGTTCCGGGACAGGCGTTGACGAGCAGTACTTC.

There are a few counts of this clonotype. This chain links TRBV24-1 with TRBJ2-1, with D perhaps matching TRBD2 (5 bases). Trimming left V 2 bases short and J 3 bases short, with 13 bases between. This CDR3 region has 16 residues. Germline CDR1 KGHDR, CDR2 SFDVKD. The CDR3 DNA is TGTGCCACCAGTGATTCGGGCTCGAGGGTCTACAATGAGCAGTTCTTC. This sequence encodes CATSDSGSRVYNEQFF.

The chain has TRBV6-1 and TRBJ2-7; TRBD2 agrees at 8 bases. The CDR3 contains 15 residues. J lost 1 base, V lost 11 bases, and 13 bases had no gene match. Germline CDR1 is MNHNS and CDR2 is SASEGT. The CDR3 bases are TGTGCCGTAAGAAAACGAGCTAGCGGGTCCTACGAGCAGTACTTC. Encoded protein: CAVRKRASGSYEQYF.

This clonotype was seen more than once but under ten times. The chain is built from TRBV5-1 and TRBJ2-1; weak D call: TRBD1 (5 bases). CDR3 size: 16 residues. Germline V gene lookup returns CDR1 SGHRS and CDR2 YFSETQ. V lost 4 bases, J lost 7 bases, and 21 bases lay in between. The CDR3: CASSQPSARVGNEQFF. The CDR3 DNA reads TGCGCCAGCAGCCAACCCAGTGCCAGGGTGGGGAATGAGCAGTTCTTC.

This rearrangement joins TRBV28 to TRBJ2-7; TRBD2 is a possible D gene (6 bases). Germline values: CDR1 MDHEN, CDR2 SYDVKM. Trimming removed 6 bases at V and 2 bases at J, with 17 bases between. CDR3 length: 15 residues. In DNA form, the CDR3 reads TGTGCCAGCAGCAACCCCGGGAGTTGGGCCTACGAGCAGTACTTC. This sequence encodes CASSNPGSWAYEQYF.

This chain connects TRBV5-1 to TRBJ2-1; 10 positions agree with TRBD2. Trimming removed 4 bases from V and 8 bases from J; junction bases left unmatched: 9. The CDR3 has 15 residues. CDR1 and CDR2 (germline): SGHRS, YFSETQ. The CDR3 protein is CASSASSGGPHEQFF. CDR3 bases: TGCGCCAGCAGCGCCTCTAGCGGGGGCCCCCATGAGCAGTTCTTC.

The chain is built from TRBV7-2 and TRBJ1-6; unclear D gene. Germline V gives CDR1 SGHTA, CDR2 FQGNSA. This CDR3 has 14 residues. Trimming shortened V by 5 bases and J by 1 base, and 6 bases separated the two germline ends. The chain's CDR3 is CASSARSYNSPLHF. CDR3 sequence (DNA): TGTGCCAGCAGCGCGCGGTCCTATAATTCACCCCTCCACTTT.

The V and J genes are TRBV12-2 and TRBJ2-5; TRBD1, as called in the table, went unchecked against the DNA. TRBV12-2 is noted as a pseudogene. The CDR3 extends over 13 amino acids. CDR3: CASRRRGAKTQYF. In nucleotides, the CDR3 is TGTGCAAGTCGGAGGAGGGGGGCCAAGACCCAGTACTTC.

This clonotype was seen only a few times. The chain combines TRBV5-1 with TRBJ1-3; no firm D call. V gave up 4 bases and J gave up 11 bases, with 22 bases separating them. This CDR3 comprises 15 residues. Germline V CDR1 and CDR2: SGHRS, YFSETQ. CDR3 DNA sequence: TGCGCCAGCAGCCCCGGATGGGAGGCTGGAATAGCCATATATTTT. Translation gives CASSPGWEAGIAIYF.

This clonotype has a handful of counts. This sequence joins TRBV5-1 and TRBJ2-3; D is perhaps TRBD1 or TRBD2 (5 bases each). The CDR3 is 16 amino acids. Trimming stripped 4 bases from V and 3 bases from J, with 18 bases between. Germline lookup yields CDR1 SGHRS and CDR2 YFSETQ. CDR3 sequence (DNA): TGCGCCAGCAGCCCAACCCGGGACCTCAGAACAGATACGCAGTATTTT. It translates to CASSPTRDLRTDTQYF.

There are a few counts of this clonotype. The chain uses TRBV12-3 or TRBV12-4 and TRBJ2-7; D is uncertain. V was shortened by 6 bases and J by 4 bases, with 13 bases between the two germline ends. This CDR3 comprises 13 residues. CDR3: CASRPGLKYEQYF. In DNA, the CDR3 is TGTGCCAGCAGACCCGGGCTAAAGTACGAGCAGTACTTC.

This clonotype was observed a few times. The chain couples TRBV6-2 or TRBV6-3 to TRBJ2-1; TRBD2 aligns across 8 bases. The germline gives CDR1 MNHEY, CDR2 SVGEGT. V dropped 7 bases and J dropped 11; count of bases not matched to a gene: 19. This CDR3 has 16 amino acids. The CDR3 is CASTYAGGPGTTKQFF. The CDR3 DNA reads as TGTGCCAGCACCTACGCGGGGGGCCCGGGGACGACTAAGCAGTTCTTC.

This clonotype has at least ten counts. The chain links TRBV29-1 to TRBJ2-3; the D is unclear. This CDR3 is 11 amino acids long. Germline values: CDR1 SQVTM, CDR2 ANQGSEA. Trimming removed 5 bases at V and 2 bases at J, with 5 bases between. The CDR3 sequence: CSVLLTDTQYF. As DNA, the CDR3 is TGCAGCGTTCTCCTCACAGATACGCAGTATTTT.

This clonotype was observed many times. CDR3 in DNA: TGTGCCAGCAGCGTAGGACACTCGCCCCTAGAGACCCAGTACTTC. Its protein is CASSVGHSPLETQYF. The V call is TRBV9, the J call TRBJ2-5; the D is unclear. Looked up from germline, CDR1 is SGDLS and CDR2 is YYNGEE. The V gene lost 0 bases and the J gene lost 4 bases, with 13 bases spanning the gap. The CDR3 spans 15 residues.

The chain joins TRBV10-2 to TRBJ1-4, with D possibly being TRBD1 (6 bases). In germline, CDR1 is WSHSY, CDR2 SAAADI. V dropped 3 bases and J dropped 7 bases, with 15 bases sitting between them. This CDR3 comprises 15 residues. CDR3 sequence reads: CASSEWGGAVEKLFF. Here the CDR3 DNA reads TGCGCCAGCAGTGAATGGGGGGGGGCGGTTGAAAAACTGTTTTTT.

The V gene is TRBV12-5, the J gene TRBJ2-3, with 9 bases identical to TRBD2. This CDR3 comprises 18 residues. Germline V gives CDR1 LGHNT, CDR2 FRNRAP. J gave up 4 bases and V 6 bases, and 17 bases lay outside the gene matches. The CDR3 nucleotides read TGTGCTAGTGGGGACTGGGTGCTAGCGGGACGAGAGCCAGATACGCAGTATTTT. Encoded protein: CASGDWVLAGREPDTQYF.

This clonotype was detected a few times. The CDR3 DNA reads as TGTGCCAGCAGCCCCACCGGGTCGCCGGACACTGAAGCTTTCTTT. Translation gives CASSPTGSPDTEAFF. This chain joins TRBV6-1 and TRBJ1-1; no definite D call. CDR1 and CDR2 from the germline V gene are MNHNS and SASEGT. V lost 6 bases and J lost 3, with 17 bases in between. The CDR3 loop spans 15 amino acids.

This chain connects TRBV28 to TRBJ2-7; D perhaps matches TRBD1 (5 bases). The CDR3 length is 15 residues. Germline CDR1 reads MDHEN; CDR2 reads SYDVKM. Trimming removed 3 bases from V and 2 bases from J, with 14 bases in between. CDR3 nucleotide sequence: TGTGCCAGCAGTTTCCTCAGGGTAACTCCCTACGAGCAGTACTTC. This encodes CASSFLRVTPYEQYF. Based on the CDR3 plus reference TRBV28 and TRBJ2-7, the full variable domain is DVKVTQSSRYLVKRTGEKVFLECVQDMDHENMFWYRQDPGLGLRLIYFSYDVKMKEKGDIPEGYSVSREKKERFSLILESASTNQTSMYLCASSFLRVTPYEQYFGPGTRLTVT.

This clonotype was counted a few times. The chain has TRBV28 and TRBJ1-1; D is unclear. The germline V and J ends were trimmed by 3 bases and 8 bases, with 13 bases remaining between them. The CDR3 has 13 amino acids. Germline V lookup: CDR1 MDHEN, CDR2 SYDVKM. The CDR3 DNA follows: TGTGCCAGCAGTTTCGGCGGCGGAAGAGAAGCTTTCTTT. It is translated as CASSFGGGREAFF.

The V and J genes are TRBV6-5 and TRBJ2-2; D is perhaps TRBD2 (6 bases). The ends were cut back, 2 bases at V and 4 bases at J, with 20 bases in the middle. Per germline, CDR1 MNHEY and CDR2 SVGAGI. The CDR3 consists of 18 residues. The CDR3 here is CASSYTLWRGLSTGELFF. CDR3 nucleotide sequence: TGTGCCAGCAGTTACACCTTGTGGCGGGGTCTCTCCACCGGGGAGCTGTTTTTT.

V and J are TRBV9 and TRBJ2-1; 12 bases are shared with TRBD2. Germline V gives CDR1 SGDLS, CDR2 YYNGEE. V shed 5 bases, J shed 6 bases, and the junction held 6 bases outside the gene matches. This CDR3 region has 15 residues. The CDR3 loop reads CASSGWTSGVNEQFF. As DNA, the CDR3 is TGTGCCAGCAGTGGATGGACTAGCGGGGTCAATGAGCAGTTCTTC.

The genes are TRBV12-3 or TRBV12-4 and TRBJ2-3, with TRBD2 as a possible D gene (5 bases). Trimming took 5 bases from V and 5 from J, leaving 14 bases between them. This CDR3 comprises 14 residues. The CDR3 sequence is CASSEGLPKDTQYF. The CDR3 DNA reads TGTGCCAGCAGTGAAGGACTCCCAAAAGATACGCAGTATTTT.

This clonotype has at least ten counts. The chain is built from TRBV29-1 and TRBJ1-1; possible D gene TRBD1, 5 bases. Looked up from germline, CDR1 is SQVTM and CDR2 is ANQGSEA. The CDR3 consists of 12 residues. With 7 bases removed from V and 0 bases from J, the gap between germline ends came to 9 bases. Written as DNA, the CDR3 is TGCAGCGGGAGGGGCATGAACACTGAAGCTTTCTTT. This gives the protein CSGRGMNTEAFF.

The CDR3 DNA reads TGTGCCAGCAACGACAGAAACACTGAAGCTTTCTTT. The encoded protein is CASNDRNTEAFF. This chain uses TRBV6-5 with TRBJ1-1; maybe TRBD1 (5 bases). V was clipped by 7 bases and J by 2 bases, with 8 bases between them. The CDR3 is 12 residues long. Germline-derived CDR1 and CDR2 are MNHEY and SVGAGI.